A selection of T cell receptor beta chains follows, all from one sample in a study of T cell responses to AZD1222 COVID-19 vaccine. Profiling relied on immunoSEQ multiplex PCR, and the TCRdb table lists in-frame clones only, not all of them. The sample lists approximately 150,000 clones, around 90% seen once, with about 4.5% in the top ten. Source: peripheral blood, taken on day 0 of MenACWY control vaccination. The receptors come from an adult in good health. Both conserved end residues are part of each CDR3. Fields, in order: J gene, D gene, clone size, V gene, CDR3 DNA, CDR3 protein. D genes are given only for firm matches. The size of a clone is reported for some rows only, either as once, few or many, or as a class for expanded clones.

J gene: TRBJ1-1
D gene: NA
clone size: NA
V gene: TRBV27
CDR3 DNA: TGTGCCAGCAGCATAACGGGCCGCGGGACTGAAGCTTTCTTT
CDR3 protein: CASSITGRGTEAFF

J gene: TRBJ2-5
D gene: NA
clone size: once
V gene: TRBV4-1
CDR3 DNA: TGCGCCAGCAGCCAAGACCCGGCCGTGGCAGGGTTTTCGGAGACCCAGTACTTC
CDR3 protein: CASSQDPAVAGFSETQYF

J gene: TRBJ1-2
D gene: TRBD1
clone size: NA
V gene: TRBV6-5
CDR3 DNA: TGTGCCAGCAGCCGGGACAGCTACTATGGCTACACCTTC
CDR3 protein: CASSRDSYYGYTF

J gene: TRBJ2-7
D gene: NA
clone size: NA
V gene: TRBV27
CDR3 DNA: TGTGCCAGCAGTTTAGGGGGGTATGAGCAGTACTTC
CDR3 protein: CASSLGGYEQYF

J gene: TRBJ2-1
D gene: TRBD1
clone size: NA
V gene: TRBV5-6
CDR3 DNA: TGTGCCAGCAGCTACAGGGGGCGCGATTACAATGAGCAGTTCTTC
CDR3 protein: CASSYRGRDYNEQFF

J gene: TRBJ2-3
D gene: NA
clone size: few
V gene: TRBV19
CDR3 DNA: TGTGCCAGTAGTATTTCGGATACGCAGTATTTT
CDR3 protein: CASSISDTQYF

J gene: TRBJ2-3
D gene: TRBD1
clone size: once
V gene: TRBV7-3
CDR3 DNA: TGTGCCAGCAGCTCCCATGGACAGGGCGGAGATACGCAGTATTTT
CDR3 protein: CASSSHGQGGDTQYF

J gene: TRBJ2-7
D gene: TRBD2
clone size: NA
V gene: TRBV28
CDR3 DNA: TGTGCCAGCAGTTTCTCTAGCGGGAGTTCCTACGAGCAGTACTTC
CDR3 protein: CASSFSSGSSYEQYF

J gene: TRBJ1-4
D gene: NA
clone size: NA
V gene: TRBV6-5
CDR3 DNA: TGTGCCAGCAGTTCCCCAGAAAAACTGTTTTTT
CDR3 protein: CASSSPEKLFF

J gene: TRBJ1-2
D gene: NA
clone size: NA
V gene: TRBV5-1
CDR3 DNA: TGCGCCAGCAGCTTGGAAGTGAGATCTTATGGCTACACCTTC
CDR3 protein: CASSLEVRSYGYTF

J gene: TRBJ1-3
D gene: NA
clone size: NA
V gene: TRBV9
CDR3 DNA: TGTGCCAGCAGCGTTCTAGGGGGCTCTGGAAACACCATATATTTT
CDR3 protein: CASSVLGGSGNTIYF

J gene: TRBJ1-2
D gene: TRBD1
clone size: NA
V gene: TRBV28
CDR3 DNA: TGTGCCAGCAGGCTTACAGGGGGGATTGATACCTTC
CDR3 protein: CASRLTGGIDTF

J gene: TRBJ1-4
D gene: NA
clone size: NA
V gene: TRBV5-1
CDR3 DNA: TGCGCCAGCAGCTTGGGGAATCGTGAAAAACTGTTTTTT
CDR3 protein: CASSLGNREKLFF

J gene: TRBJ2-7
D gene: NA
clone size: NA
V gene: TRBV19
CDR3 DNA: TGTGCCAGTAGTATTACTTTTGGGGGTTCCTACGAGCAGTACTTC
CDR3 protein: CASSITFGGSYEQYF

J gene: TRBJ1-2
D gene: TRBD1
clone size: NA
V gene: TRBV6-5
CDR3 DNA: TGTGCCAGCAGTTCCGATCCGGGACAGGGGAAGTATGGCTACACCTTC
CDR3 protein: CASSSDPGQGKYGYTF

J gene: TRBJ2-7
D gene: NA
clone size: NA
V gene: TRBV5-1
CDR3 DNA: TGCGCCAGCAGCTTGGAGGGGGGGCAGTACGAGCAGTACTTC
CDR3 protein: CASSLEGGQYEQYF

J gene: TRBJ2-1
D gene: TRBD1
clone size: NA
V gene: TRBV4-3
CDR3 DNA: TGCGCCAGCAGCCAAAGGACAGGGGCCCCGTTTACCTACAATGAGCAGTTCTTC
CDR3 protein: CASSQRTGAPFTYNEQFF

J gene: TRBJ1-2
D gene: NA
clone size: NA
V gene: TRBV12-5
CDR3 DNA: TGTGCTAGTGGCCGGGAAAACTATGGCTACACCTTC
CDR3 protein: CASGRENYGYTF

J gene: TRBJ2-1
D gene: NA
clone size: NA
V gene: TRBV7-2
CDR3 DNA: TGTGCCAGCAGCCCGACGTCCACTTCCTACAATGAGCAGTTCTTC
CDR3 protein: CASSPTSTSYNEQFF

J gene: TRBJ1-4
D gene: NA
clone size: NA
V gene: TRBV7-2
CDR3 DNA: TGTGCCAGCAGCCTCGGCGCAAGAAATGAAAAACTGTTTTTT
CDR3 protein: CASSLGARNEKLFF

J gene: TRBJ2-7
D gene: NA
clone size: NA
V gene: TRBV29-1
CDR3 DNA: TGCAGCGTTGAAACGGAATTCCCCTACGAGCAGTACTTC
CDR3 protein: CSVETEFPYEQYF

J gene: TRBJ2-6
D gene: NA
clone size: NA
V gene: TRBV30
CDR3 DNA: TGTGCCTGGAGTGCCGCCTCTGGGGCCAACGTCCTGACTTTC
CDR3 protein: CAWSAASGANVLTF

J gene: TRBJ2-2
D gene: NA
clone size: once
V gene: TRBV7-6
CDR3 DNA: TGTGCCAGCGGCCGGAGGCAAATAAACACCGGGGAGCTGTTTTTT
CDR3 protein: CASGRRQINTGELFF

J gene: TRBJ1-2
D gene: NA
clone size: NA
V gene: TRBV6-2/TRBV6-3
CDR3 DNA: TGTGCCAGCAGTTACTCCCCGACAGGAAACTATGGCTACACCTTC
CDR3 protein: CASSYSPTGNYGYTF

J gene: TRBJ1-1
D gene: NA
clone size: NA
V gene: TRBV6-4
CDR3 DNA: TGTGCCAGCAGCCTAACAGGAACCAACACTGAAGCTTTCTTT
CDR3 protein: CASSLTGTNTEAFF

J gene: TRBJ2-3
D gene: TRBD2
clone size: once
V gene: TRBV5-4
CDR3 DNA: TGTGCCAGCAGCTTACGACTAGCGGGAGACACGCAGTATTTT
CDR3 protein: CASSLRLAGDTQYF

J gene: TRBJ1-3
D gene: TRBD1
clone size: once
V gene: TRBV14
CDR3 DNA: TGTGCCAGCAGCCTTGACAGGGCTGGAAACACCATATATTTT
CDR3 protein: CASSLDRAGNTIYF

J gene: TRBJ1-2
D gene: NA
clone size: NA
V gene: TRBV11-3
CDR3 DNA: TGTGCCAGCAGATCCTGGGATGGCTACACCTTC
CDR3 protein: CASRSWDGYTF

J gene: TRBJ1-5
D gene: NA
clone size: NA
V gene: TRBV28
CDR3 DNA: TGTGCCAGCAGTCTCGCCGTCGGAGCTAGCAATCAGCCCCAGCATTTT
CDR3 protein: CASSLAVGASNQPQHF

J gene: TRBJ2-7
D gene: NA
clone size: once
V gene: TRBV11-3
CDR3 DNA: TGTGCCAGCAGCTTAGATTGGGGCATTTTTGCCTACGAGCAGTACTTC
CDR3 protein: CASSLDWGIFAYEQYF

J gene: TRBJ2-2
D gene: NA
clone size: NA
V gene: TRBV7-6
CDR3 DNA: TGTGCCAGCAGGCAAACAGGGACGAACACCGGGGAGCTGTTTTTT
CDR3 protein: CASRQTGTNTGELFF

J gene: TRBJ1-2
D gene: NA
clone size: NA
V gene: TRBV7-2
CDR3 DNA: TGTGCCAGCATCCTTGACATTCGCGGGGGAGACTATGGCTACACCTTC
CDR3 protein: CASILDIRGGDYGYTF

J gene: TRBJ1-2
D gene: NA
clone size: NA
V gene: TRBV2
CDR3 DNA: TGTGCCAGCAGTAGATCCCCCCGGGACACCCTGGTCTGGGGCTACACCTTC
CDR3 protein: CASSRSPRDTLVWGYTF

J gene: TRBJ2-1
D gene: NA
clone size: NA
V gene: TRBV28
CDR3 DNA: TGTGCCAGCAGCCAGACGCTACCTCCCTACAATGAGCAGTTCTTC
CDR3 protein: CASSQTLPPYNEQFF

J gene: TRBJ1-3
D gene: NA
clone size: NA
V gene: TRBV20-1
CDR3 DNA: TGCAGTGCTAGTGGGGGGGGCGGGTTAGGAAACACCATATATTTT
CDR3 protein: CSASGGGGLGNTIYF

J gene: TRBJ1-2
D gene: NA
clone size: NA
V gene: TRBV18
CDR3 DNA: TGTGCCAGCTCACCACCGGGTCTCCGGGTCCGCTATGGCTACACCTTC
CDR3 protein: CASSPPGLRVRYGYTF

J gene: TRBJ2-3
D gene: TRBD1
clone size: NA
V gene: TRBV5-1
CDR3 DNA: TGCGCCAGCAGCTTGCTCGGGACAGGGGACACAGATACGCAGTATTTT
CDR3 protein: CASSLLGTGDTDTQYF

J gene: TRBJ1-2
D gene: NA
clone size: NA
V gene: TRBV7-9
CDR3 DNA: TGTGCCAGCAGCTTAGGTGGCGGACGGAGGAACTATGGCTACACCTTC
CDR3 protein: CASSLGGGRRNYGYTF

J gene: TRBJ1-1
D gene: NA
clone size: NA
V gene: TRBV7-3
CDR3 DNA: TGTGCCAGCAGCTTAACGGCGGTGAACACTGAAGCTTTCTTT
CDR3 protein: CASSLTAVNTEAFF

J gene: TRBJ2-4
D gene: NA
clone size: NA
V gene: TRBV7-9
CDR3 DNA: TGTGCCAGCAGCCCCCCCGAGGCCCAAAACATTCAGTACTTC
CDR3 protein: CASSPPEAQNIQYF

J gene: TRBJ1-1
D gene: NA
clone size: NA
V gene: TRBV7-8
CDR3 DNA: TGTGCCAGCAGCTGGGGAGTGGACACTGAAGCTTTCTTT
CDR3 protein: CASSWGVDTEAFF

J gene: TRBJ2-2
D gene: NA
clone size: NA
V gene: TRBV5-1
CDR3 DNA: TGCGCCAGCAGCCCGGTGGACACCGGGGAGCTGTTTTTT
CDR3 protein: CASSPVDTGELFF

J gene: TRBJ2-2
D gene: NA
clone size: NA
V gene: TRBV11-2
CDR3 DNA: TGTGCCAGCAGCTTTGGAAGGAACACCGGGGAGCTGTTTTTT
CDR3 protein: CASSFGRNTGELFF

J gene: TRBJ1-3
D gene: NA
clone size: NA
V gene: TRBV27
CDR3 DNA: TGTGCCAGCAGTTTATCGGCCGGAAACACCATATATTTT
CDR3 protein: CASSLSAGNTIYF

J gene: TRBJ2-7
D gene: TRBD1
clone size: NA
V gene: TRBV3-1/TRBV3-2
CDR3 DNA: TGTGCCAGCAGCCAAGGGGGACAGGGAGGCGAGCAGTACTTC
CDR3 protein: CASSQGGQGGEQYF

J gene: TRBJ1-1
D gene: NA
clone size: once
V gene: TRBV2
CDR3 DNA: TGTGCCAGCAAGTGGGCCGACAGTGAAGCTTTCTTT
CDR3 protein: CASKWADSEAFF

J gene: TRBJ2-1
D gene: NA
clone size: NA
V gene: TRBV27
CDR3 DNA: TGTGCCAGCAGTTCCGGCAACAATGAGCAGTTCTTC
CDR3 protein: CASSSGNNEQFF

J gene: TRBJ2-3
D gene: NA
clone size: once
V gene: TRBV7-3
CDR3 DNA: TGTGCCAGCAGCTTTGGGCGGGGCACAGATACGCAGTATTTT
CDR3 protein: CASSFGRGTDTQYF

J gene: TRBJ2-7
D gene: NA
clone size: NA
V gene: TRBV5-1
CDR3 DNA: TGCGCCAGCAGCTCGGTGGTTGACACGTCCACCGAGCAGTACTTC
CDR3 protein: CASSSVVDTSTEQYF

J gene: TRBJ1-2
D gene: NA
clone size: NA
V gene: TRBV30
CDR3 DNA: TGTGCCTGGAATACCGGGGGAGGGGGCTACACCTTC
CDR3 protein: CAWNTGGGGYTF

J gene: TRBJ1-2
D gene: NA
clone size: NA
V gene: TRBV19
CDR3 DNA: TGTGCCAGTAGTATAGGGTTGGCGTATGGCTATGGCTACACCTTC
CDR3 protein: CASSIGLAYGYGYTF

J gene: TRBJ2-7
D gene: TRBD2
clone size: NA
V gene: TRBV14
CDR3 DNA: TGTGCCAGCAGCCAAGATCGAGGGGCCGCGGCGGGAGGGCCCTACGAGCAGTACTTC
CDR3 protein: CASSQDRGAAAGGPYEQYF

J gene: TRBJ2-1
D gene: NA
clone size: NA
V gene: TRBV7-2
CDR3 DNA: TGTGCCAGCAGCTTTACCAGCTCCTACAATGAGCAGTTCTTC
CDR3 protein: CASSFTSSYNEQFF

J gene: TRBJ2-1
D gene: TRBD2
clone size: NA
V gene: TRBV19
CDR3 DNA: TGTGCCAGTAGTATAGTTGGGACTAGCTCCAATGAGCAGTTCTTC
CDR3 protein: CASSIVGTSSNEQFF

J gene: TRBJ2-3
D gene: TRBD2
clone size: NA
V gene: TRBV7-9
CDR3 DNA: TGTGCCAGCAGCTCCATAGCGGGAGGGTCAGATACGCAGTATTTT
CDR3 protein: CASSSIAGGSDTQYF

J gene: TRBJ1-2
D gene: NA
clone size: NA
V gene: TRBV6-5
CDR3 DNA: TGTGCCAGCAGTTACACAAGCGGGTCATACAATGGCTACACCTTC
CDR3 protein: CASSYTSGSYNGYTF

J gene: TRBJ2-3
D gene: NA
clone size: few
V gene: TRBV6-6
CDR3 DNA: TGTGCCAGCAGTTACTCGATCATAGATACGCAGTATTTT
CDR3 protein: CASSYSIIDTQYF

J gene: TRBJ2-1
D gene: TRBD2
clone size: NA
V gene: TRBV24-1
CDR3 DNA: TGTGCCACCTCGAAGATCAGTCAGGGAGGGAGTGAGCAGTTCTTC
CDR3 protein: CATSKISQGGSEQFF

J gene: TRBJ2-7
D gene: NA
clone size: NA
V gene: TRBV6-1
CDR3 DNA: TGTGCCAGCAGTGAAGGTCCCTACAGGGACCTCTACGAGCAGTACTTC
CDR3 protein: CASSEGPYRDLYEQYF